This TCR beta chain was captured by sequencing in a study of blood T cell repertoires in COVID-19. At the level of the study: Both acute and convalescent COVID-19 samples were obtained from the United States, Italy and Spain. The cDNA or gDNA used as material had been derived from T cells, B-cell-depleted T cells, or PBMCs.

Authors' analysis steps: Amplification of reference gene primers provided the estimated nucleated cell counts. Profiled with immunoSEQ multiplex PCR; TCRdb holds only in-frame clones, not every one. V and J calls and clone size are as listed in that table; D and trimming were resolved from the DNA. The repertoire consists of about 200,000 clones, with 80% occurring once and the leading ten covering 5.5%. The V and J ends lost 7 bases and 2 bases, in that order; junction bases with no gene match: 4. The CDR3 extends over 13 amino acids. Germline lookup yields CDR1 ENHRY and CDR2 SYGVKD. The sample consisted of peripheral blood. The rearrangement links TRBV10-3 to TRBJ1-2, with 7 bases fitting TRBD1. This receptor was identified in a woman aged 70-85 years with acute or convalescent COVID-19. Here the CDR3 DNA reads TGTGCCATCACCGGGACAGACAACTATGGCTACACCTTC. It encodes CAITGTDNYGYTF.